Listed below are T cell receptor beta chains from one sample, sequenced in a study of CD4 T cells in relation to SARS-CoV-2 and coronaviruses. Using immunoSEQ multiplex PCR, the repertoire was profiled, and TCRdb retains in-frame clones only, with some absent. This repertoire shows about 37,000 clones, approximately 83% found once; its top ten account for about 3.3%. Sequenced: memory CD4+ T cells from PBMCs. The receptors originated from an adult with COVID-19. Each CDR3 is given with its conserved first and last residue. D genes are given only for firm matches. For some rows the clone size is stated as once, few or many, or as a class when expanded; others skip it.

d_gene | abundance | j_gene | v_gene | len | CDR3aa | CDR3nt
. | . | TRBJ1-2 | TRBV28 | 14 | CASSRPLANYGYTF | TGTGCCAGCAGTCGCCCGCTGGCTAACTATGGCTACACCTTC
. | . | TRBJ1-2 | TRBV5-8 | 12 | CASSPRTTGYTF | TGTGCCAGCAGCCCCCGGACAACAGGGTACACCTTC
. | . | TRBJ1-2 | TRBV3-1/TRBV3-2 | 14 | CASGVQGLSHGYTF | TGTGCCAGTGGGGTCCAGGGTCTTTCCCATGGCTACACCTTC
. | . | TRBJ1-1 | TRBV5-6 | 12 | CASSFEYTEAFF | TGTGCCAGCAGCTTCGAGTACACTGAAGCTTTCTTT
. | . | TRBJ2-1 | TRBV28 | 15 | CASTGGLGNYNEQFF | TGTGCCAGCACCGGAGGGCTTGGGAACTACAATGAGCAGTTCTTC
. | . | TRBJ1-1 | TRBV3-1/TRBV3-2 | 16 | CASSQAATNRRTEAFF | TGTGCCAGCAGCCAGGCCGCAACAAATCGGAGGACTGAAGCTTTCTTT
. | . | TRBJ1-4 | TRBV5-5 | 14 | CASSLPQTNEKLFF | TGTGCCAGCAGCTTGCCACAGACTAATGAAAAACTGTTTTTT
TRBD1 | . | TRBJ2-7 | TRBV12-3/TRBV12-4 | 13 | CASSRDSYYEQYF | TGTGCCAGCAGTCGGGACAGCTACTACGAGCAGTACTTC
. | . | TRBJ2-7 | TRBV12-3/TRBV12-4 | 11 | CASSFSGEQYF | TGTGCCAGCAGTTTTAGCGGCGAGCAGTACTTC
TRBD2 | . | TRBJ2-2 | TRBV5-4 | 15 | CASRPQRESTGELFF | TGTGCCAGCAGACCCCAGCGGGAGTCTACCGGGGAGCTGTTTTTT
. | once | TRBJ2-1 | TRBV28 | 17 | CASSSITRTTSYNEQFF | TGTGCCAGCAGTTCTATAACTAGAACGACCTCCTACAATGAGCAGTTCTTC
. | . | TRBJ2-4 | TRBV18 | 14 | CASSPPGGKNIQYF | TGTGCCAGCTCACCACCGGGCGGGAAAAACATTCAGTACTTC
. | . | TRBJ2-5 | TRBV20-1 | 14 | CSASLGFWEETQYF | TGCAGTGCTAGTTTGGGGTTTTGGGAAGAGACCCAGTACTTC
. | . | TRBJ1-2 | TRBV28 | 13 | CASSMGRSYGYTF | TGTGCCAGCAGCATGGGACGGAGCTATGGCTACACCTTC
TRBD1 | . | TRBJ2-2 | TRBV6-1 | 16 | CASSGTGDANTGELFF | TGTGCCAGCAGTGGGACAGGGGACGCGAACACCGGGGAGCTGTTTTTT
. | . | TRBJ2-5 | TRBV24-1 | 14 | CATSRRGSSGTQYF | TGTGCCACCTCGCGTAGGGGGAGTTCGGGGACCCAGTACTTC
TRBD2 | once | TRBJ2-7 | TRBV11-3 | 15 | CASSQEGAGEYEQYF | TGTGCCAGCAGTCAGGAGGGAGCGGGAGAGTACGAGCAGTACTTC
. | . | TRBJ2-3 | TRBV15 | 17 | CATSRGGNAGNTDTQYF | TGTGCCACCAGCAGAGGGGGTAACGCGGGAAACACAGATACGCAGTATTTT
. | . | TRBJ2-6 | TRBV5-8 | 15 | CASSLGNSGANVLTF | TGTGCCAGCAGCTTGGGGAACTCTGGGGCCAACGTCCTGACTTTC
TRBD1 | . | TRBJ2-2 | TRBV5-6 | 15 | CASSLRQGNTGELFF | TGTGCCAGCAGCTTGCGACAGGGAAACACCGGGGAGCTGTTTTTT
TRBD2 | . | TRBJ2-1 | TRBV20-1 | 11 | CSGTSYNEQFF | TGCAGCGGGACTAGCTACAATGAGCAGTTCTTC
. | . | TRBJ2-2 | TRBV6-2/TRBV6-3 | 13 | CASSYTDTGELFF | TGTGCCAGCAGTTACACGGACACCGGGGAGCTGTTTTTT
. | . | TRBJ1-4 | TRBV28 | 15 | CASSFLQGGNEKLFF | TGTGCCAGCAGTTTTCTGCAGGGCGGTAATGAAAAACTGTTTTTT
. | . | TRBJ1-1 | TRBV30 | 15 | CAWSGWGEEPRFPAF | TGTGCCTGGAGTGGATGGGGGGAAGAACCCCGGTTTCCCGCCTTT
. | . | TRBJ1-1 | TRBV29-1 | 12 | CSVGQRNTEAFF | TGCAGCGTTGGACAGCGGAACACTGAAGCTTTCTTT
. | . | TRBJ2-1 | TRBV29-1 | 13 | CSDSGTPYNEQFF | TGCAGCGATTCCGGGACCCCATACAATGAGCAGTTCTTC
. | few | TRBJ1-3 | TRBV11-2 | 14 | CASSVGYSGNTIYF | TGTGCCAGCAGCGTGGGGTACTCTGGAAACACCATATATTTT
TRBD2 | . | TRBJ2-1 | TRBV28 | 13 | CASSPGTSYEQFF | TGTGCCAGCAGTCCCGGGACTAGCTATGAGCAGTTCTTC
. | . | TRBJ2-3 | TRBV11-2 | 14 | CASSLVWGSDTQYF | TGTGCCAGCAGCTTAGTTTGGGGATCAGATACGCAGTATTTT